These 6 T cell receptor beta chains were all obtained from the same sample, sequenced in a study of naive and memory T cell subsets (dated by TCRdb to between 2016 and 2019). The treatment or condition label, as the study defines it: skin biopsy from PPD injection site in Mantoux-positive individual. The study described a robust, sensitive protocol for amplifying, sequencing and analyzing TCRs, using 3' ligation of a UMI-containing oligonucleotide to TCR cDNA. The protocol used for the library was UMI-ligation and nested PCR. The data were produced on an Illumina MiSeq. Four rounds of PCR, run with the SP2 primer together with nested alpha and beta constant region primers, were used to amplify the ligated cDNA. The public reads were run again by TCRdb, first through fastp at Q25 and then through MiXCR, and only productive beta chains were kept. Each entry merges the rows of one CDR3 protein and shows their most common DNA and genes. The sample table holds about 37,000 distinct CDR3 sequences, of which 9.5% to 11% were seen once. Clones ranked in the top ten supply 3.9% of the sample.

The specimen was skin, collected from a tuberculin skin test site. All receptors derive from an adult in good health.

In its sample, this clonotype was seen many times. The chain has TRBV5-4 and TRBJ2-5; tentative D call: TRBD1 (5 bases). The ends were cut back, 4 bases at V and 4 bases at J, with 14 bases in the middle. This CDR3 region has 14 residues. From germline, CDR1 is SGHNT and CDR2 YYREEE (reference sequence). The CDR3 bases are TGTGCCAGCAGCGTTCAGGGATCCGCAGAGACCCAGTACTTC. Translation gives CASSVQGSAETQYF.

This clonotype was found many times. J is TRBJ1-5 and V is TRBV7-2, with TRBD1 identical over 7 bases. CDR1 SGHTA and CDR2 FQGNSA come from the germline V gene. After removal of 2 bases from V and 6 bases from J, the junction contained 7 bases not matched to a gene. The CDR3 consists of 15 residues. CDR3 residues: CASSLRTGTGQPQHF. The CDR3 region has the DNA TGTGCCAGCAGCTTAAGGACAGGAACAGGTCAGCCCCAGCATTTT.

This clonotype occurred many times. DNA for the CDR3: TGTGCCAGCAGTCCTAGCGGTGACAGGTCCTACGAGCAGTACTTC. Translating it yields CASSPSGDRSYEQYF. This chain connects TRBV12-3 or TRBV12-4 to TRBJ2-7; D may be TRBD2 (7 bases). Between the trimmed V and J ends, which lost 5 bases and 1 base, there was a span of 15 bases. This CDR3 comprises 15 residues.

This rearrangement joins TRBV7-2 to TRBJ2-1; 7 bases fit TRBD1. The length of the CDR3 is 14 residues. The V gene end was trimmed by 5 bases and the J gene end by 8 bases; junction bases not matched to a gene: 9. The germline gives CDR1 SGHTA, CDR2 FQGNSA. CDR3 residues: CASSPRQGWYEQFF. The CDR3 nucleotides read TGTGCCAGCAGCCCGAGACAGGGTTGGTATGAGCAGTTCTTC.

This clonotype turned up a few times. The rearrangement links TRBV29-1 to TRBJ1-1; perhaps TRBD1 as D (5 bases). V dropped 5 bases and J dropped 0 bases, with 7 bases sitting between them. There are 12 residues in the CDR3. CDR1 and CDR2 (germline): SQVTM, ANQGSEA. CDR3 sequence reads: CSVTRVNTEAFF. In DNA, the CDR3 is TGCAGCGTTACCAGGGTGAACACTGAAGCTTTCTTT.

The chain is built from TRBV20-1 and TRBJ2-2; TRBD1 matches 9 bases. The V and J ends lost 5 bases and 6 bases, in that order; junction bases with no gene match: 10. Germline assignment: CDR1 DFQATT and CDR2 SNEGSKA (reference sequence). There are 15 residues in the CDR3. CDR3 region: CSARGQGTQAGELFF. The CDR3 nucleotides are TGCAGTGCTCGGGGACAGGGTACTCAGGCCGGGGAGCTGTTTTTT.